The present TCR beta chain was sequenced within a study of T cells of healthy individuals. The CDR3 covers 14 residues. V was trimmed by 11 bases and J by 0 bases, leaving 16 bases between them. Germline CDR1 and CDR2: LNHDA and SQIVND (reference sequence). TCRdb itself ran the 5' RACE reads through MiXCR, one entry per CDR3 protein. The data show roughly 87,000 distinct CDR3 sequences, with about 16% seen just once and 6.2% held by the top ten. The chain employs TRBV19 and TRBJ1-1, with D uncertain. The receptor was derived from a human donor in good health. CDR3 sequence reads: CALVKNLMNTEAFF. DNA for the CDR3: TGTGCCCTCGTGAAGAATCTGATGAACACTGAAGCTTTCTTT.